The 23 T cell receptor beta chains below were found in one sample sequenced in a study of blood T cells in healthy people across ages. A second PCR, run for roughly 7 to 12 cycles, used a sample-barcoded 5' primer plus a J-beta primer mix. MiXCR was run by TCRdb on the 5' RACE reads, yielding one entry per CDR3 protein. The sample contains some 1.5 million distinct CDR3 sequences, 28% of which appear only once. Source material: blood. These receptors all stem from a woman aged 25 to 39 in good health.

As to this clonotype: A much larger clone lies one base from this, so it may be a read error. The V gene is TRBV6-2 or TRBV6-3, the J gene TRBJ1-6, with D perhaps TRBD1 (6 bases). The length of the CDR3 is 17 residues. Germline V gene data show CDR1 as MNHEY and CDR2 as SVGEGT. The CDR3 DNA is TGTGCCAGCAGTTACGCGGAGTGGCGGACAGCGAATTCACCCCGCCACTTT. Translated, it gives CASSYAEWRTANSPRHF.

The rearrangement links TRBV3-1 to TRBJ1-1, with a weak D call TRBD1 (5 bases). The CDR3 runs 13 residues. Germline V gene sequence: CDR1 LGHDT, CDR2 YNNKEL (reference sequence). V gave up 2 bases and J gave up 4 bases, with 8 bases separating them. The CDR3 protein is CASSQSGVTEAFF. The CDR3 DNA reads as TGTGCCAGCAGCCAATCGGGGGTCACTGAAGCTTTCTTT.

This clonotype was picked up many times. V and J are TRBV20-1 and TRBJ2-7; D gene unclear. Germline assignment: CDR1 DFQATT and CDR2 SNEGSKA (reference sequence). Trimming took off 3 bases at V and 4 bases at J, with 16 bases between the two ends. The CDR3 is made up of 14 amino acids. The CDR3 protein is CSASPPLPVYEQYF. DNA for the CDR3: TGCAGTGCTAGTCCCCCTCTCCCTGTTTACGAGCAGTACTTC.

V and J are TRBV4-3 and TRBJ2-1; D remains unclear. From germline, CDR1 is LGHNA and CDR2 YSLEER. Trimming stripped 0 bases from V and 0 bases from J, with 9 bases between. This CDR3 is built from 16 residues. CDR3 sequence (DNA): TGCGCCAGCAGCCAAGATTCACTGAGCTCCTACAATGAGCAGTTCTTC. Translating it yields CASSQDSLSSYNEQFF.

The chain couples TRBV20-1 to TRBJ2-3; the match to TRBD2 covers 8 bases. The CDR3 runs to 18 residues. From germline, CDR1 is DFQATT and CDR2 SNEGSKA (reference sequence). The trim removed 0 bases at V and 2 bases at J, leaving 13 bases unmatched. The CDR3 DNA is TGCAGTGCTAGAGATCGAGCTTTCCGGGGGGGGTTCACAGATACGCAGTATTTT. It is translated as CSARDRAFRGGFTDTQYF.

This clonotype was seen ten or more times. The CDR3 region has the DNA TGTGCCAGCAGCGACAACAGAGATACGCAGTATTTT. Its protein is CASSDNRDTQYF. This chain links TRBV7-2 with TRBJ2-3, with unresolved D. The CDR3 contains 12 residues. V was cut by 5 bases and J by 5 bases, with 8 bases left in between. CDR1 is SGHTA, CDR2 FQGNSA, per germline.

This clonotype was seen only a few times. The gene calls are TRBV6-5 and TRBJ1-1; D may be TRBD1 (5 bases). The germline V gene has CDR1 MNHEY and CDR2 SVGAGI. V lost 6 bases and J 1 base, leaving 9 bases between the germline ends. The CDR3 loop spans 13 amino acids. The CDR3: CASRGTENTEAFF. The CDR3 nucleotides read TGTGCCAGCAGAGGGACGGAGAACACTGAAGCTTTCTTT.

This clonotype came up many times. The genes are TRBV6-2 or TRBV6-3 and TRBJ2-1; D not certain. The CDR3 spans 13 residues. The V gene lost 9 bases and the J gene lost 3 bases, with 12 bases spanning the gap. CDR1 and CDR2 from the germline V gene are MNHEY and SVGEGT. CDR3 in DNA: TGTGCCAGTGTTCAAAGGGTCTACAATGAGCAGTTCTTC. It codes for CASVQRVYNEQFF.

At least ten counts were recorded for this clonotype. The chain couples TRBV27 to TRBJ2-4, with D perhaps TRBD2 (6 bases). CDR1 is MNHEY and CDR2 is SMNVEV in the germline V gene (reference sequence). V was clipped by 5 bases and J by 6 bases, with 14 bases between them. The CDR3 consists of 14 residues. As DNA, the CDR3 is TGTGCCAGCAGTCCCTGGGACTCCCCAAACATTCAGTACTTC. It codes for CASSPWDSPNIQYF.

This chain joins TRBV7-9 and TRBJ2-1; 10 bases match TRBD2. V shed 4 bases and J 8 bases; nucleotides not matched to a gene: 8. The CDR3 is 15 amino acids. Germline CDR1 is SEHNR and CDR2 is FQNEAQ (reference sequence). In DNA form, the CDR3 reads TGTGCCAGCAGCTCTAGCGGGAGACTTTTGGATGAGCAGTTCTTC. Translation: CASSSSGRLLDEQFF.

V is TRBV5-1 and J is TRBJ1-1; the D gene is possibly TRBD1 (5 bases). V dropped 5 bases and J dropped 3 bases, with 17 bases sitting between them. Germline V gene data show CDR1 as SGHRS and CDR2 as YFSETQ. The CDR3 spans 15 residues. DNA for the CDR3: TGCGCCAGCAGGTCGGCGGCAGGGACCCACACTGAAGCTTTCTTT. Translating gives CASRSAAGTHTEAFF.

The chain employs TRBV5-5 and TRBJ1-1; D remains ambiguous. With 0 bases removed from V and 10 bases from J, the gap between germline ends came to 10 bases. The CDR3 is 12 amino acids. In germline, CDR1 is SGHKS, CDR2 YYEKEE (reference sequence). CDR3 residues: CASSLETEVAFF. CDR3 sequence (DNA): TGTGCCAGCAGCTTGGAAACTGAGGTAGCTTTCTTT.

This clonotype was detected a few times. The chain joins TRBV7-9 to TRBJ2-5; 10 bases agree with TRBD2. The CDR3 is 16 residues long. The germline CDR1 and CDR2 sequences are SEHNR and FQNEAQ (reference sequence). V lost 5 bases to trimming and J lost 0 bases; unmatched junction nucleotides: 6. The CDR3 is CASSLSGGTYQETQYF. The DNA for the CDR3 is TGTGCCAGCAGCCTTAGCGGGGGGACCTACCAAGAGACCCAGTACTTC. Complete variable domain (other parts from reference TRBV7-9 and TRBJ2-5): DTGVSQNPRHKITKRGQNVTFRCDPISEHNRLYWYRQTLGQGPEFLTYFQNEAQLEKSRLLSDRFSAERPKGSFSTLEIQRTEQGDSAMYLCASSLSGGTYQETQYFGPGTRLLVL.

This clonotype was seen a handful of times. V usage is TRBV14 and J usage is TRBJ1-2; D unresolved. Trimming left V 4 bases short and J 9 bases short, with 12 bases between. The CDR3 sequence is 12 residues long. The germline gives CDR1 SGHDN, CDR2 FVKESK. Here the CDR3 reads CASSPHGPSYTF. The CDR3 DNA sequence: TGTGCCAGCAGCCCACATGGCCCCAGCTACACCTTC.

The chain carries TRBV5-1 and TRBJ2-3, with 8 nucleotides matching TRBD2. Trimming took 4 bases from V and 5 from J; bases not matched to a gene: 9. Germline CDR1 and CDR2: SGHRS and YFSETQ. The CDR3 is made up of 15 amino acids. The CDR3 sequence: CASSPRREGKDTQYF. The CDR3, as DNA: TGCGCCAGCAGCCCGCGTCGGGAGGGGAAAGATACGCAGTATTTT. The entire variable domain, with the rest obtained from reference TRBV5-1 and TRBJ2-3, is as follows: KAGVTQTPRYLIKTRGQQVTLSCSPISGHRSVSWYQQTPGQGLQFLFEYFSETQRNKGNFPGRFSGRQFSNSRSEMNVSTLELGDSALYLCASSPRREGKDTQYFGPGTRLTVL.

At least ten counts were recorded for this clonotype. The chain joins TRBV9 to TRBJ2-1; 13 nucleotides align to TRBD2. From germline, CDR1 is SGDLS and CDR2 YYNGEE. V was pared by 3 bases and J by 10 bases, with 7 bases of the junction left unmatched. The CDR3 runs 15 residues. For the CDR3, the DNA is TGTGCCAGCAGCGCCCCCGGGACTAGCGGGGTGGAGCAGTTCTTC. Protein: CASSAPGTSGVEQFF.

The CDR3 sequence: CSASEGTRGNQPQHF. CDR3 in DNA: TGCAGTGCTAGCGAGGGCACACGGGGAAATCAGCCCCAGCATTTT. J is TRBJ1-5 and V is TRBV20-1; no clear D. The V and J ends lost 3 bases and 4 bases respectively, with 16 bases between them. Germline assignment: CDR1 DFQATT and CDR2 SNEGSKA (reference sequence). The CDR3 is 15 amino acids.

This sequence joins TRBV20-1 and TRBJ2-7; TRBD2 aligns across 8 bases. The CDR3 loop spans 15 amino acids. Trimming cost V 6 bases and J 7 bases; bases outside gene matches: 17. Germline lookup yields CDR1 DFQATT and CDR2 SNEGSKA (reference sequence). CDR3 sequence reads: CSAQGKLAGYNEQYF. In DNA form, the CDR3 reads TGCAGTGCCCAGGGAAAGCTAGCGGGCTACAATGAGCAGTACTTC.

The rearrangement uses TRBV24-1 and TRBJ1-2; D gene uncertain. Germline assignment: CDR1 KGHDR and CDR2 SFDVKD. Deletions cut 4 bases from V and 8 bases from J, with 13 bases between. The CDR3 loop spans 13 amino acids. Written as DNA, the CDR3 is TGTGCCACCAGTGACAGGAGAGGAGGAGGCTACACCTTC. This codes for CATSDRRGGGYTF.

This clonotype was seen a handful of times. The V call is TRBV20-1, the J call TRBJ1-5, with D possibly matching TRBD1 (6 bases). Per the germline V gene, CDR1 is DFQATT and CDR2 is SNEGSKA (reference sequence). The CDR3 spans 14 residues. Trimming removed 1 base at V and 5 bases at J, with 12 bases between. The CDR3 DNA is TGCAGTGCTAGAGTAGGACCAGGGGATCAGCCCCAGCATTTT. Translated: CSARVGPGDQPQHF.

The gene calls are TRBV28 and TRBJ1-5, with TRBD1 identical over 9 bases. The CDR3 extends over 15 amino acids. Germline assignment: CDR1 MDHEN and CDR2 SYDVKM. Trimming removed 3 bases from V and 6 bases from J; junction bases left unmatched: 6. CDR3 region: CASSFADRGSQPQHF. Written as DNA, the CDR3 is TGTGCCAGCAGTTTCGCGGACAGGGGAAGTCAGCCCCAGCATTTT. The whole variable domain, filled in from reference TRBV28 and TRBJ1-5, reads DVKVTQSSRYLVKRTGEKVFLECVQDMDHENMFWYRQDPGLGLRLIYFSYDVKMKEKGDIPEGYSVSREKKERFSLILESASTNQTSMYLCASSFADRGSQPQHFGDGTRLSIL.

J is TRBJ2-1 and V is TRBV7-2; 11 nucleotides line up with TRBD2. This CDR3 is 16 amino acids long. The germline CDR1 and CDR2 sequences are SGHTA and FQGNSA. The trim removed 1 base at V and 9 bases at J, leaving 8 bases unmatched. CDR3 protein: CASSLGVAGGQGEQFF. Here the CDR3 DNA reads TGTGCCAGCAGCTTAGGGGTAGCGGGGGGGCAGGGTGAGCAGTTCTTC.

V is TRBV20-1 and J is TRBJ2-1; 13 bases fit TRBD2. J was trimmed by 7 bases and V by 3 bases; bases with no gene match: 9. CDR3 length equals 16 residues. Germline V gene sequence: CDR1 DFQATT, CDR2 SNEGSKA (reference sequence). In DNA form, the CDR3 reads TGCAGTGCTAGTTCCTCCGGGACTAGCGGGGTTAATGAGCAGTTCTTC. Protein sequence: CSASSSGTSGVNEQFF.